A single sample is the source of the 6 T cell receptor beta chains below, sequenced in a study of metastatic and nonmetastatic thyroid tumors. TCRdb re-called clones from the PCR reads using MiXCR. The repertoire includes under 15,000 clones, under 30% of them detected once, and around a sixth sits in the top ten. Not a single patient had been given any form of treatment at any point before undergoing thyroid surgery. Sequencing used tumor tissue. Source of these receptors: a female donor with papillary thyroid cancer or a benign thyroid nodule (not recorded which). Some clones in this sample may be carry-over from other donors' samples.

The V and J genes are TRBV9 and TRBJ2-7; 7 nucleotides align to TRBD1. J was trimmed by 3 bases and V by 3 bases; bases with no gene match: 6. The CDR3 is 14 amino acids. The germline V gene encodes CDR1 SGDLS and CDR2 YYNGEE. CDR3 in amino acids: CASSAGTALYEQYF. CDR3 in DNA: TGTGCCAGCAGCGCCGGGACAGCCCTCTACGAGCAGTACTTC.

Concerning this clone: An end of the junction does not agree with germline; a read error may underlie this. This sequence joins TRBV5-1 and TRBJ2-2; possibly TRBD1 for D (6 bases). Germline lookup yields CDR1 SGHRS and CDR2 YFSETQ. This CDR3 has 15 amino acids. CDR3 DNA sequence: TGCGCCAGCAGCTCGGGACATCCGGGCACCGGTGAGCTGTTTTTT. Protein sequence: CASSSGHPGTGELFF. The full variable domain, its missing parts supplied by reference TRBV5-1 and TRBJ2-2, is KAGVTQTPRYLIKTRGQQVTLSCSPISGHRSVSWYQQTPGQGLQFLFEYFSETQRNKGNFPGRFSGRQFSNSRSEMNVSTLELGDSALYLCASSSGHPGTGELFFGEGSRLTVL.

This clone counts as medium-sized. The chain uses TRBV6-1 and TRBJ1-5; TRBD1 is a possible D gene (5 bases). The germline V and J ends were trimmed by 6 bases and 5 bases, with 17 bases remaining between them. Per the germline V gene, CDR1 is MNHNS and CDR2 is SASEGT. The CDR3 loop spans 15 amino acids. The CDR3 loop reads CASSPRQGPHQPQHF. The CDR3 bases are TGTGCCAGCAGCCCCCGGCAGGGCCCCCATCAGCCCCAGCATTTT.

This clone is labeled as medium-sized (0.01 to 0.1%). V gene TRBV27 combines with J gene TRBJ2-2; D uncertain. CDR1 is MNHEY and CDR2 is SMNVEV in the germline V gene (reference sequence). The CDR3 sequence is 14 residues long. Trimming stripped 2 bases from V and 2 bases from J, with 6 bases between. In DNA form, the CDR3 reads TGTGCCAGCAGTTTAACTTTTAACACCGGGGAGCTGTTTTTT. It is translated as CASSLTFNTGELFF.

Sample share makes this clone medium-sized (0.01 to 0.1%). The J gene is TRBJ2-1, the V gene TRBV4-2; no firm D call. V gave up 0 bases and J gave up 3 bases, with 9 bases separating them. The CDR3 runs 15 residues. Germline loops: CDR1 LGHNA, CDR2 YNFKEQ. The CDR3 sequence is CASSQDYRIYNEQFF. The CDR3, as DNA: TGTGCCAGCAGCCAAGATTACAGAATCTACAATGAGCAGTTCTTC.

This clone was picked up a small number of times. One end of the junction varies from germline; a read error may be responsible. J is TRBJ1-5 and V is TRBV28; tentative D call: TRBD1 (5 bases). The CDR3 loop spans 15 amino acids. Germline CDR1 reads MDHEN; CDR2 reads SYDVKM. Here the CDR3 reads CASSFSYRNNQHQHF. The DNA for the CDR3 is TGTGCAAGCAGTTTTTCGTACAGGAACAATCAGCACCAGCATTTT.